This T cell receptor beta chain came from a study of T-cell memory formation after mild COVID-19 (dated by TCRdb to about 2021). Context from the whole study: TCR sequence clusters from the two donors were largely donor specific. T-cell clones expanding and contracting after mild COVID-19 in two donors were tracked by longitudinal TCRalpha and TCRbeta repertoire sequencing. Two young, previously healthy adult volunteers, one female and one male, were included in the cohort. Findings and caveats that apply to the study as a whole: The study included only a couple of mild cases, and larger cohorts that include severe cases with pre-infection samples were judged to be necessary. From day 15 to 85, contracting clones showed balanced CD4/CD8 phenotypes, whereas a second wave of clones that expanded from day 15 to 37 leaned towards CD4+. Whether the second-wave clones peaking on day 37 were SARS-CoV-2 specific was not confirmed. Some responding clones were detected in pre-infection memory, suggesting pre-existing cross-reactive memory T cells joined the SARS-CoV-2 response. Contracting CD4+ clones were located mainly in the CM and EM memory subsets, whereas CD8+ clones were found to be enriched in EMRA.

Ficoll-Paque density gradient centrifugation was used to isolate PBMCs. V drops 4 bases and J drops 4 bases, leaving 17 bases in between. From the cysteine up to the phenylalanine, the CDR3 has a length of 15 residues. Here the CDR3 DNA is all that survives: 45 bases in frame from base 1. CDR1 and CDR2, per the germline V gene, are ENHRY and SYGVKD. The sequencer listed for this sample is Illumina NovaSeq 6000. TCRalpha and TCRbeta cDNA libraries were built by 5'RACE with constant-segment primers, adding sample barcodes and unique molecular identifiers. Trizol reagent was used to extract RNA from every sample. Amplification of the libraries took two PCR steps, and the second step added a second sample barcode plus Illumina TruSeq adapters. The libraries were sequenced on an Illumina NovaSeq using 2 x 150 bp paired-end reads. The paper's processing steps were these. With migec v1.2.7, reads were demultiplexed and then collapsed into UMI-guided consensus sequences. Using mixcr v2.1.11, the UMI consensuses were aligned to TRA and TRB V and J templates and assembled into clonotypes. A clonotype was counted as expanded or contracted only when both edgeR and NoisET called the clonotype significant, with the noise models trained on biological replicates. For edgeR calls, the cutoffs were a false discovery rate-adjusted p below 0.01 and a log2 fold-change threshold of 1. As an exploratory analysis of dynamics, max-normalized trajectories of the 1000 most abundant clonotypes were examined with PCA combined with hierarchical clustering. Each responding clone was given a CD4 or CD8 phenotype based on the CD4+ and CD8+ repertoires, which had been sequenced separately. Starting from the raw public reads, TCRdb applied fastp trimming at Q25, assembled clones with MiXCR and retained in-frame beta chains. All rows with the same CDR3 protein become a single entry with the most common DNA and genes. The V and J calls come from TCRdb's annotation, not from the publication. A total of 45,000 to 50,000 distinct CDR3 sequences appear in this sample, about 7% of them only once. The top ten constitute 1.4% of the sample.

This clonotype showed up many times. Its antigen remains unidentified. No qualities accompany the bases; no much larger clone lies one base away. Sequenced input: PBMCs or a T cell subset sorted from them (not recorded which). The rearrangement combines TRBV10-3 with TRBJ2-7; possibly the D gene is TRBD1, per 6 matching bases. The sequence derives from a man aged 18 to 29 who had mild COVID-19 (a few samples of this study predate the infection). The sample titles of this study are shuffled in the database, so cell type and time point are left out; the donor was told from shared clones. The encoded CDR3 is CAISVGDKGGYEQYF. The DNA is TGTGCCATCAGTGTAGGGGACAAGGGTGGATACGAGCAGTACTTC.